A single T cell receptor (beta chain) is shown here with its context. This sample is part of a study of CD4 and CD8 cells across lung adenocarcinoma regions. Germline CDR1 reads SGHRS; CDR2 reads YFSETQ. CDR3 length: 15 residues. One entry per CDR3 protein, called by TCRdb with MiXCR from the PCR reads. The sample includes tens of thousands of distinct CDR3 sequences, around 50% of them seen just once. The patients had localized lung adenocarcinoma, a non-small cell subtype. The specimen sequenced was CD8+ T cells from the center of a lung tumor. This TCR was sampled from a male donor with lung adenocarcinoma. The CD4 and CD8 labels of this study may be unreliable. This chain connects TRBV5-1 to TRBJ2-1; TRBD2 might be the D (6 bases). The assigned J gene may be wrong: the sequence end matches TRBJ2-5 better. CDR3 sequence (DNA): TGCGCCGGCATCGAGAGTAGCGGATATAAAGAGACCCAGTACTTC. Its protein product is CAGIESSGYKETQYF.